Shown below are 8 T cell receptor beta chains from a single sample sequenced in a study of Graves' ophthalmopathy and Graves' hyperthyroidism. The authors amplified TCR beta CDR3 regions from RNA transcripts. HTBI-primed first-round RT-PCR preceded second-round multiplex PCR. One entry per CDR3 protein results from TCRdb running MiXCR on the multiplex PCR reads. This table holds around 660,000 distinct CDR3 sequences, about 41% found once. Sequences were obtained from peripheral blood. These receptors all come from an adult man with Graves' ophthalmopathy.

This chain links TRBV7-6 with TRBJ2-2, with D tentatively TRBD1 or TRBD2 (5 bases each). V dropped 5 bases and J dropped 5 bases, with 21 bases sitting between them. The germline CDR1 and CDR2 sequences are SGHVS and FNYEAQ. The CDR3 spans 17 residues. CDR3 DNA sequence: TGTGCCAGCAGCCCCACCGCCGAGAGGGGTTTAACCGGGGAGCTGTTTTTT. This sequence encodes CASSPTAERGLTGELFF.

This clonotype was seen more than once but under ten times. V usage is TRBV3-1 and J usage is TRBJ1-1; D is unclear. The CDR3 covers 15 residues. The ends were cut back, 2 bases at V and 2 bases at J, with 12 bases in the middle. Germline loops: CDR1 LGHDT, CDR2 YNNKEL (reference sequence). This CDR3 reads CASSQFQALNTEAFF. CDR3 DNA: TGTGCCAGCAGCCAATTCCAGGCGTTAAACACTGAAGCTTTCTTT.

This clonotype came up a few times. The chain joins TRBV5-1 to TRBJ2-2; 12 positions agree with TRBD2. V gave up 4 bases and J gave up 5 bases; unmatched junction bases: 9. The germline V gene encodes CDR1 SGHRS and CDR2 YFSETQ. This CDR3 is built from 17 residues. CDR3 region: CASSATTSGGRTGELFF. DNA for the CDR3: TGCGCCAGCAGCGCCACAACTAGCGGGGGGCGTACCGGGGAGCTGTTTTTT.

The chain has TRBV2 and TRBJ1-3; D is possibly TRBD1 (6 bases). The CDR3 loop spans 14 amino acids. Trimming pared 6 bases from V and 7 bases from J, leaving 16 bases between. CDR1 is SNHLY, CDR2 FYNNEI, per germline. CDR3 region: CASSNKPQGNTIYF. The DNA of the CDR3 is TGTGCCAGCAGCAACAAACCTCAGGGGAACACCATATATTTT.

The chain recombines TRBV7-8 with TRBJ2-5; possible D gene TRBD2, 5 bases. Germline-derived CDR1 and CDR2 are SGHVS and FQNEAQ. Trimming stripped 8 bases from V and 5 bases from J, with 27 bases between. The CDR3 is 17 residues long. CDR3 amino acids: CASSPPPGGLQRETQYF. DNA for the CDR3: TGTGCCAGCTCACCACCGCCAGGCGGTCTCCAGCGGGAGACCCAGTACTTC. Using reference TRBV7-8 and TRBJ2-5 for the parts outside the CDR3, the full variable domain is GAGVSQSPRYKVAKRGQDVALRCDPISGHVSLFWYQQALGQGPEFLTYFQNEAQLDKSGLPSDRFFAERPEGSVSTLKIQRTQQEDSAVYLCASSPPPGGLQRETQYFGPGTRLLVL.

A remark on this clonotype: Sequence at one end of the junction differs from germline and may be a read error. The chain couples TRBV10-3 to TRBJ2-7; unclear D gene. The germline CDR1 and CDR2 sequences are ENHRY and SYGVKD. CDR3 length: 14 amino acids. The CDR3 region has the DNA TGTGCCATCACCGAGGATGAGGCCTCCTACGGGCAGTACTTC. Translation: CAITEDEASYGQYF.

In regard to this clonotype: A much larger clone is a single base away; this may be a read error. As the CDR3 is not closed by the conserved phenylalanine or tryptophan, this likely results from a read error. The DNA is omitted, as the CDR3 cannot be located on it reliably, and the CDR3 follows TCRdb's listing. The chain has TRBV29-1 and TRBJ2-7; TRBD2 reflects the table's D call only, with no check against the DNA. Germline values: CDR1 SQVTM, CDR2 ANQGSEA. The CDR3 length is 13 residues, termini included. CDR3 residues: CSARRLAGGTGYL.

This clonotype has a count of ten or more. The chain combines TRBV10-3 with TRBJ1-1; the D is unclear. The CDR3 totals 13 residues. Germline CDR1 is ENHRY and CDR2 is SYGVKD. The V gene lost 6 bases and the J gene lost 3 bases, with 11 bases spanning the gap. The DNA of the CDR3 is TGTGCCATCAGCCCTAAACGGGACACTGAAGCTTTCTTT. Its translation: CAISPKRDTEAFF.